The T cell receptor (beta chain) described here comes from a study of OX40 agonist ivuxolimab in advanced cancers. Study summary: Each dose-escalation patient presented with hepatocellular carcinoma, melanoma, renal cell or head and neck cancer. Study-level results: Among T cells, CD8+ cells averaged more expanded clones than CD4+ cells.

This clone was seen a single time. What it binds is not known. Clones were sequenced by immunoSEQ multiplex PCR, and TCRdb holds only the in-frame ones, with some missing. This table has fewer than 65,000 clones, approximately 90% appearing once. The specimen comprised CD4+ or CD8+ T cells sorted from blood, sampled in a trial of the OX40 agonist ivuxolimab. The TCR comes from an adult with an advanced solid tumor such as melanoma, head and neck, liver or kidney cancer.

CDR3 DNA sequence: TGTGCCAGCTCACTACCAGGTCCCTCCCGGAGGACCTTC. This translates into CASSLPGPSRRTF. The gene calls are TRBV18 and TRBJ1-2; no firm D call. The CDR3 extends over 13 amino acids. The ends were cut back, 4 bases at V and 14 bases at J, with 20 bases in the middle. In germline, CDR1 is KGHSH, CDR2 LQKENI.